The rows below give T cell receptor beta chains drawn from one sample of a study of CD8 T cells in Susac syndrome. TCRdb fed the immunoSEQ multiplex PCR reads into MiXCR, producing one record per CDR3 protein. Of a few hundred thousand distinct CDR3 sequences in the sample, roughly 85% were seen once. The specimen sequenced was CD8+ T cells from PBMCs. The receptors shown here come from a human donor with multiple sclerosis. Both conserved end residues are part of each CDR3. A D gene is named only where the DNA matches it firmly. Clone sizes are given selectively: once, few, many, or a class where the clone is expanded.

TRBJ2-1 | NA | TRBD2 | TRBV4-2 | CASSGPGTSSDEQFF | TGTGCCAGCAGCGGCCCCGGGACTAGCTCTGATGAGCAGTTCTTC
TRBJ2-3 | NA | TRBD2 | TRBV20-1 | CSAERRSTSGSTDTQYF | TGCAGTGCCGAAAGGCGGAGCACTAGCGGGAGCACAGATACGCAGTATTTT
TRBJ2-7 | NA | NA | TRBV25-1 | CASSEPGYSYEQYF | TGTGCCAGCAGTGAGCCAGGCTACTCCTACGAGCAGTACTTC
TRBJ2-1 | once | NA | TRBV10-3 | CAITIDSTVDEQFF | TGTGCCATCACCATAGACAGTACAGTCGATGAGCAGTTCTTC
TRBJ1-2 | NA | NA | TRBV30 | CAWSGVKRDRYANYGYTF | TGTGCCTGGAGTGGGGTCAAACGCGATCGATACGCCAACTATGGCTACACCTTC
TRBJ2-5 | NA | TRBD2 | TRBV6-2/TRBV6-3 | CASSYNSGGQETQYF | TGTGCCAGCAGTTACAACTCGGGGGGCCAAGAGACCCAGTACTTC
TRBJ1-3 | NA | NA | TRBV6-1 | CASRGRQASSGNTIYF | TGTGCCAGCAGGGGTAGACAGGCGAGCTCTGGAAACACCATATATTTT
TRBJ2-2 | NA | NA | TRBV13 | CASSRMSGANTGELFF | TGTGCCAGCAGCCGCATGTCGGGGGCGAACACCGGGGAGCTGTTTTTT
TRBJ2-7 | NA | NA | TRBV27 | CASSFVGQAYEQYF | TGTGCCAGCAGTTTTGTCGGGCAGGCCTACGAGCAGTACTTC
TRBJ1-1 | NA | NA | TRBV6-4 | CASSDAGYTEAFF | TGTGCCAGCAGTGACGCCGGGTACACTGAAGCTTTCTTT
TRBJ2-7 | NA | TRBD1 | TRBV9 | CASTQSDRPYEQYF | TGTGCCAGCACCCAATCGGACAGGCCCTACGAGCAGTACTTC
TRBJ2-6 | once | NA | TRBV28 | CASSSIVGSGANVLTF | TGTGCCAGCAGTTCCATCGTGGGCTCTGGGGCCAACGTCCTGACTTTC
TRBJ2-3 | NA | TRBD2 | TRBV10-3 | CAISESNLAVIDTQYF | TGTGCCATCAGTGAGTCGAACCTAGCGGTAATAGATACGCAGTATTTT
TRBJ2-2 | NA | TRBD2 | TRBV20-1 | CSARGDREGIGELFF | TGCAGTGCTAGAGGGGACCGGGAGGGTATCGGGGAGCTGTTTTTT
TRBJ2-7 | NA | NA | TRBV11-2 | CASSLIEGHPDSYEQYF | TGTGCCAGCAGCTTAATTGAGGGACACCCAGACTCCTACGAGCAGTACTTC